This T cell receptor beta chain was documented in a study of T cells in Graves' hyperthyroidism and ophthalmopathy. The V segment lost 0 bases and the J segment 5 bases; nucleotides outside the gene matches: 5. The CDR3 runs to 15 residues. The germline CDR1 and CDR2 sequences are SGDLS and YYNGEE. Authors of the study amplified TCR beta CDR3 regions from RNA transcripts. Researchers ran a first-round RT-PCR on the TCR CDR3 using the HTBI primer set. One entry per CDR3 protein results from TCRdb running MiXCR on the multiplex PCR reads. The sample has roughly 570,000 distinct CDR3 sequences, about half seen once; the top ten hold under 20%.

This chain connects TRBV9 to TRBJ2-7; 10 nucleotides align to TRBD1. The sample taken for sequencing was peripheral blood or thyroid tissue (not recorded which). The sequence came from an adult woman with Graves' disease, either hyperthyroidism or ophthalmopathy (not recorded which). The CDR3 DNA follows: TGTGCCAGCAGCGTAGAGGACAGGGGGATCCACGAGCAGTACTTC. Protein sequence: CASSVEDRGIHEQYF.